This paragraph reports one T cell receptor (beta chain). The target antigen is unknown. The data stem from a study of beta chain features in type 1 diabetes. The wider study: Age, gender and cell yields were alike across patients and healthy donors. Notes on the study in general: Shortening that was moderate but significant affected the TCRB CDR3s of Type 1 diabetes patients in all four CD4+ subsets. TCRB rearrangement may or may not be influenced by HLA type; here this remained unresolved.

A single heparinised draw of about 120 mL on average was taken per donor. Reverse transcribing all isolated RNA meant expressed TCRB transcripts were sequenced. This table comes from immunoSEQ multiplex PCR, and its TCRdb copy is limited to in-frame clones, with some not included. In the table there are hundreds of thousands of clones, 10% to 15% of which are singletons. This CDR3 is 13 amino acids long. The source material was naive CD4+ T cells from blood. This sequence originates from a woman younger than 30 with type 1 diabetes. The chain couples TRBV21-1 to TRBJ2-1; no DNA check was done on the table's D call, TRBD2. TRBV21-1 is a documented pseudogene. CDR3 coding DNA: TGTGCCAGCAGCTCGTTTAGCGACAATGAGCAGTTCTTC. Translating it yields CASSSFSDNEQFF.